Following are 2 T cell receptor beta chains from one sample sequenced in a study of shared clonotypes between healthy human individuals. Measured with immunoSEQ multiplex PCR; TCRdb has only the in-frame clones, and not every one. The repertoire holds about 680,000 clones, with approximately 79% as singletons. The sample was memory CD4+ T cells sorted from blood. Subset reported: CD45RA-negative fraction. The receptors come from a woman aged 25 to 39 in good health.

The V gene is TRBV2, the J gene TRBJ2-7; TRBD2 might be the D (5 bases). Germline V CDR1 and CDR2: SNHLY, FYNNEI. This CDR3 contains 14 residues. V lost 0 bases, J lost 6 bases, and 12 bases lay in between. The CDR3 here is CASSEASWSGEQYF. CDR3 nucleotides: TGTGCCAGCAGTGAAGCGAGTTGGAGCGGCGAGCAGTACTTC.

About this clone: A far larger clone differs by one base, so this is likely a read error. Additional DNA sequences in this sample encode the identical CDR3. CDR3 residues: CASSLGSTDTQYF. As DNA, the CDR3 is TGTGCCAGCAGCTTGGGGAGCACAGATACGCAGTATTTT. The chain joins TRBV7-7 to TRBJ2-3; D not resolved. CDR1 is SSHAT and CDR2 is FNYEAQ in the germline V gene (reference sequence). V dropped 3 bases and J dropped 0 bases, with 4 bases sitting between them. The CDR3 has 13 residues.